Below, 18 T cell receptor beta chains from the same sample are listed, as sequenced in a study of blood T cell repertoires in COVID-19 (dated by TCRdb to about 2020). The method behind the library was the immunoSEQ multiplex PCR assay. The table comes from immuneACCESS by way of TCRdb, which keeps in-frame sequences with V and J called. Part of the clones is missing from these tables; in studies checked, under half for an unresolved V gene and the rest for unknown reasons. This sample lists 170,000 or so clones; roughly 85% were detected once. The top ten constitute 5% to 8% of the sample. Material: PBMCs or T cells enriched from blood (not recorded which). Every receptor here comes from a man aged 40-49 years who had recovered from COVID-19.

The chain uses TRBV5-6 and TRBJ1-5; 7 bases match TRBD1. V dropped 4 bases and J dropped 5; count of bases not matched to a gene: 9. Germline V lookup: CDR1 SGHDT, CDR2 YYEEEE. This CDR3 is built from 15 residues. The CDR3 loop reads CASSQTGAWDQPQHF. CDR3 coding DNA: TGTGCCAGCAGCCAAACAGGGGCTTGGGATCAGCCCCAGCATTTT.

This chain connects TRBV20-1 to TRBJ2-7; a weak D match, TRBD1 (5 bases). Germline V gene sequence: CDR1 DFQATT, CDR2 SNEGSKA (reference sequence). The CDR3 sequence is 10 residues long. V lost 6 bases and J lost 6, with 9 bases in between. CDR3 bases: TGCAGTGCCTTCAGGGCCGAGCAGTACTTC. As protein: CSAFRAEQYF.

This chain uses TRBV5-1 with TRBJ1-2; 8 nucleotides align to TRBD1. With 0 bases clipped from V and 9 bases from J, the junction kept 7 bases outside the gene matches. Germline V gene lookup returns CDR1 SGHRS and CDR2 YFSETQ. This CDR3 region has 14 residues. In nucleotides, the CDR3 is TGCGCCAGCAGCTTGGAAGGACAGGGCGGAAGCTACACCTTC. Protein: CASSLEGQGGSYTF.

The chain recombines TRBV6-1 with TRBJ2-7; D is perhaps TRBD1 (5 bases). This CDR3 has 15 residues. Per germline, CDR1 MNHNS and CDR2 SASEGT. V was clipped by 2 bases and J by 5 bases, with 16 bases between them. CDR3 amino acids: CASSEPQGIPHEQYF. The CDR3 DNA follows: TGTGCCAGCAGTGAACCGCAGGGTATTCCCCACGAGCAGTACTTC.

The CDR3 nucleotides are TGTGCCAGCAGCTTAACGTACAGGGGCGAAGCTTTCTTT. It encodes CASSLTYRGEAFF. The rearrangement links TRBV7-3 to TRBJ1-1; 7 nucleotides line up with TRBD1. The CDR3 is 13 residues long. Trimming removed 0 bases from V and 8 bases from J; junction bases left unmatched: 3. Germline V gives CDR1 SGHTA, CDR2 FQGTGA.

The chain carries TRBV28 and TRBJ1-2; a possible D gene is TRBD1 (5 bases). The germline V gene encodes CDR1 MDHEN and CDR2 SYDVKM. The CDR3 totals 15 residues. V was pared by 8 bases and J by 0 bases, with 16 bases between. The CDR3 DNA sequence: TGTGCCAGCGCTACGGGGGACGGATCTAACTATGGCTACACCTTC. It yields the protein CASATGDGSNYGYTF.

Turning to this clone: The junction differs from germline at one of its ends, possibly a read error. The V gene is TRBV9, the J gene TRBJ1-1; D remains unclear. Germline V gene lookup returns CDR1 SGDLS and CDR2 YYNGEE. The length of the CDR3 is 15 residues. The CDR3 loop reads CASSVGTGWNTEVFF. As DNA, the CDR3 is TGTGCCAGCAGCGTAGGCACGGGTTGGAACACTGAAGTTTTCTTT.

The chain is built from TRBV29-1 and TRBJ2-1, with 7 nucleotides matching TRBD1. V lost 6 bases, J lost 6 bases, and 11 bases stayed unmatched. Per the germline V gene, CDR1 is SQVTM and CDR2 is ANQGSEA. The CDR3 sequence is 14 residues long. CDR3 sequence reads: CSVPRQGVSNEQFF. CDR3 in DNA: TGCAGCGTGCCCCGGCAGGGGGTGTCCAATGAGCAGTTCTTC.

The rearrangement links TRBV5-1 to TRBJ2-7, with D possibly matching TRBD1 (5 bases). The germline V gene encodes CDR1 SGHRS and CDR2 YFSETQ. The V and J ends lost 0 bases and 6 bases respectively, with 16 bases between them. This CDR3 is 15 amino acids long. CDR3 sequence reads: CASSLEGRVVAEQYF. As DNA, the CDR3 is TGCGCCAGCAGCTTGGAAGGCAGGGTCGTAGCCGAGCAGTACTTC.

This chain connects TRBV28 to TRBJ2-7, with 7 bases lining up with TRBD2. Per the germline V gene, CDR1 is MDHEN and CDR2 is SYDVKM. The CDR3 spans 15 residues. With V trimmed by 5 bases and J by 0 bases, 7 bases remained unmatched. This CDR3 is CASSLPGGSSYEQYF. The CDR3 bases are TGTGCCAGCAGTCTTCCAGGCGGGAGCTCCTACGAGCAGTACTTC.

The V gene is TRBV5-5, the J gene TRBJ2-7; maybe TRBD2 (6 bases). CDR1 is SGHKS and CDR2 is YYEKEE in the germline V gene (reference sequence). The CDR3 contains 16 residues. The V end lost 1 base, the J end lost 4 bases, and 18 bases lay between the germline ends. The CDR3 DNA sequence: TGTGCCAGCAGCTTGCGGCTAGCGTCGGTGGGGTACGAGCAGTACTTC. Translation gives CASSLRLASVGYEQYF.

This clone is a singleton in its sample. The rearrangement uses TRBV28 and TRBJ1-2; D unresolved. This CDR3 has 13 residues. V was pared by 11 bases and J by 5 bases, with 18 bases between. Germline CDR1 and CDR2: MDHEN and SYDVKM. The CDR3, as DNA: TGTGCCCTGTACGATAGGAGAAAGTATGGCTACACCTTC. It codes for CALYDRRKYGYTF.

This chain connects TRBV10-3 to TRBJ2-1, with 8 bases aligning to TRBD2. Germline CDR1 is ENHRY and CDR2 is SYGVKD. The trim removed 8 bases at V and 6 bases at J, leaving 6 bases unmatched. The length of the CDR3 is 13 residues. CDR3 protein: CAISRAGGNEQFF. CDR3 in DNA: TGTGCCATCTCTCGGGCGGGGGGCAATGAGCAGTTCTTC.

The J gene is TRBJ1-1, the V gene TRBV19; D gene unclear. The V gene lost 8 bases and the J gene lost 5 bases, with 18 bases spanning the gap. Germline V gene lookup returns CDR1 LNHDA and CDR2 SQIVND (reference sequence). This CDR3 has 14 amino acids. The CDR3 sequence is CASSSLAGWTEAFF. The CDR3 DNA follows: TGTGCCAGTTCGTCGCTCGCCGGGTGGACTGAAGCTTTCTTT. The full variable domain, rest sourced from reference TRBV19 and TRBJ1-1, is DGGITQSPKYLFRKEGQNVTLSCEQNLNHDAMYWYRQDPGQGLRLIYYSQIVNDFQKGDIAEGYSVSREKKESFPLTVTSAQKNPTAFYLCASSSLAGWTEAFFGQGTRLTVV.

This clone was recorded once. A read error may account for a junction end that differs from germline. The chain couples TRBV11-2 to TRBJ2-7, with 7 bases matching TRBD2. Per germline, CDR1 SGHAT and CDR2 FQNNGV. The CDR3 runs 15 residues. The CDR3 DNA sequence: TGTGCCAGCAGCTTAGAAGTAGGACTAGTCTACGTGCAGTACTTC. This encodes CASSLEVGLVYVQYF.

The V gene is TRBV7-3, the J gene TRBJ2-5; D is undetermined. Trimming took 5 bases from V and 2 from J, leaving 15 bases between them. This CDR3 has 15 amino acids. CDR1 SGHTA and CDR2 FQGTGA come from the germline V gene. CDR3 sequence reads: CASSLVYSPQETQYF. The CDR3 DNA sequence: TGTGCCAGCAGCCTCGTCTACAGCCCTCAAGAGACCCAGTACTTC.

This clone was observed a few times. The chain recombines TRBV7-2 with TRBJ2-7; TRBD2 is a possible D gene (5 bases). Trimming removed 0 bases from V and 9 bases from J, with 15 bases in between. This CDR3 region has 14 residues. Germline-derived CDR1 and CDR2 are SGHTA and FQGNSA. The CDR3 DNA reads as TGTGCCAGCAGCTTAGCGGGGTCGGGAATTCGGCAGTACTTC. Translated, it gives CASSLAGSGIRQYF.

J is TRBJ1-1 and V is TRBV4-1, with a possible D match to TRBD1 (5 bases). The CDR3 contains 15 residues. Germline V gene sequence: CDR1 MGHRA, CDR2 YSYEKL. V lost 8 bases, J lost 7 bases, and 23 bases lay in between. This CDR3 reads CASVVEEAGESEAFF. CDR3 DNA: TGCGCCAGCGTTGTAGAGGAGGCGGGGGAAAGTGAAGCTTTCTTT.